The T cell receptor (beta chain) described here comes from a study of Ad26.COV2.S vaccination and SARS-CoV-2 variants. At the level of the study: In the COV1001 trial, the donor was in the Ad26.COV2.S arm.

Germline V lookup: CDR1 ENHRY, CDR2 SYGVKD. The CDR3 is 16 amino acids. The V gene end was trimmed by 4 bases and the J gene end by 2 bases; junction bases not matched to a gene: 7. This sample's treatment: approximately 18 received Ad26.COV2.S at low or high dose, single or two shots; about 5 received placebo; per-sample allocation not given. Sampling occurred on day 63 after the first vaccine or placebo injection. Clones were read by immunoSEQ multiplex PCR, and TCRdb kept only the in-frame ones, dropping some. Of roughly 420,000 clones listed, roughly nine tenths are singletons. The chain is built from TRBV10-3 and TRBJ2-3; 9 nucleotides agree with TRBD2. The clonotype was recovered from a person between 18 and 59 years old who received the Ad26.COV2.S COVID-19 vaccine or a placebo. Material: peripheral blood, obtained in a trial of Ad26.COV2.S vaccine versus placebo. The CDR3 nucleotides read TGTGCCATCAGTGCAGTCCTAGCGGGGATCACAGATACGCAGTATTTT. It encodes CAISAVLAGITDTQYF.